This TCR beta chain stems from a study of cytotoxic CD8 clonotypes in ibrutinib-treated CLL. Study overall: Of the patients, under 13 were relapsed/refractory, under 16 treatment-naive and fewer than 18 IGHV unmutated.

Overall study results and limits: An increase in clonality occurred at ibrutinib response, followed by a return toward baseline at progression. Clonality was higher at baseline than in age-matched healthy donors and tracked circulating CD8+ T-cell counts.

Here immunoSEQ multiplex PCR was the method, and the copy in TCRdb shows in-frame clones only, minus some. The sample shows roughly 170,000 clones, under 90% of them seen only once. The ends were cut back, 3 bases at V and 1 base at J, with 7 bases in the middle. The CDR3 runs to 14 residues. The germline CDR1 and CDR2 sequences are KGHSH and LQKENI. With regard to this clone: What it recognizes is unknown.

The receptor was derived from a human donor with chronic lymphocytic leukemia. The source was PBMCs, collected after 24 months of ibrutinib treatment. J is TRBJ1-5 and V is TRBV18; D may be TRBD1 (6 bases). The CDR3 reads CASSPGQSNQPQHF. The DNA of the CDR3 is TGTGCCAGCTCACCGGGACAAAGCAATCAGCCCCAGCATTTT.